The 29 T cell receptor beta chains below were found in one sample sequenced in a study of blood T cell repertoires in COVID-19. TCRdb keeps only in-frame clones here, not all; method: immunoSEQ multiplex PCR. This table holds tens of thousands of clones, 80% found once. Sequencing used peripheral blood. The receptors were gathered from a woman in her sixties or seventies with acute or convalescent COVID-19.

This chain connects TRBV24-1 to TRBJ1-2; no clear D gene. The CDR3 has 12 amino acids. The V gene lost 0 bases and the J gene lost 8 bases, with 6 bases spanning the gap. Germline CDR1 is KGHDR and CDR2 is SFDVKD. CDR3 nucleotide sequence: TGTGCCACCAGTGATTTGGTAGAAGGCTACACCTTC. This gives the protein CATSDLVEGYTF.

V gene TRBV2 combines with J gene TRBJ1-2, with D possibly being TRBD1 (6 bases). This CDR3 region has 13 residues. Germline CDR1 reads SNHLY; CDR2 reads FYNNEI. The V gene lost 7 bases and the J gene lost 4 bases, with 13 bases spanning the gap. CDR3 protein: CASTRTEVYGYTF. DNA of the CDR3: TGTGCCAGCACCCGGACAGAGGTCTATGGCTACACCTTC.

The chain joins TRBV11-2 to TRBJ2-1; maybe TRBD1 (6 bases). Germline assignment: CDR1 SGHAT and CDR2 FQNNGV. The CDR3 runs 13 residues. Trimming removed 5 bases at V and 7 bases at J, with 12 bases between. CDR3: CASSPSTGNEQFF. The CDR3 DNA reads as TGTGCCAGCAGCCCAAGTACAGGGAATGAGCAGTTCTTC.

In this sample, this clone turned up once. This CDR3 reads CASRMTGGMNSPLHF. In DNA form, the CDR3 reads TGTGCCAGCAGAATGACAGGGGGCATGAATTCACCCCTCCACTTT. The chain employs TRBV2 and TRBJ1-6; the match to TRBD1 covers 10 bases. CDR1 and CDR2 (germline): SNHLY, FYNNEI. After removal of 6 bases from V and 7 bases from J, the junction contained 6 bases not matched to a gene. This CDR3 is built from 15 residues.

The gene calls are TRBV9 and TRBJ2-3, with 9 bases lining up with TRBD2. The CDR3 sequence is 15 residues long. From germline, CDR1 is SGDLS and CDR2 YYNGEE. Losses at the gene ends were 5 bases for V and 2 bases for J; bases not matched to a gene: 6. CDR3 nucleotides: TGTGCCAGCAGTGCAAGCGGGGGGCACACAGATACGCAGTATTTT. This sequence encodes CASSASGGHTDTQYF.

The table lists this clone with a count of one. The chain joins TRBV5-1 to TRBJ1-1, with 8 bases that match TRBD1. The CDR3 consists of 16 residues. Germline loops: CDR1 SGHRS, CDR2 YFSETQ. After removal of 4 bases from V and 1 base from J, the junction contained 9 bases not matched to a gene. In DNA form, the CDR3 reads TGCGCCAGCAGCGTCCCCCCGGACAGGGCGAACACTGAAGCTTTCTTT. This codes for CASSVPPDRANTEAFF.

The gene calls are TRBV11-2 and TRBJ2-2; D is undetermined. The CDR3 length is 14 residues. Trimming left V 5 bases short and J 6 bases short, with 13 bases between. Germline V gene data show CDR1 as SGHAT and CDR2 as FQNNGV. CDR3 sequence: CASSPPTPAGELFF. The CDR3 DNA reads as TGTGCCAGCAGCCCGCCCACTCCCGCCGGGGAGCTGTTTTTT.

There are a few counts of this clone. This same CDR3 is encoded by further DNA sequences in the sample. The chain employs TRBV16 and TRBJ2-7; D uncertain. With 4 bases removed from V and 6 bases from J, the gap between germline ends came to 10 bases. Germline CDR1 KGHSY, CDR2 FQNENV. The CDR3 length is 12 residues. The CDR3, as DNA: TGTGCCAGCAGCCGCACGAGTCCCGAGCAGTACTTC. As protein: CASSRTSPEQYF.

The chain recombines TRBV6-5 with TRBJ1-4; D is unresolved. Germline CDR1 MNHEY, CDR2 SVGAGI. This CDR3 spans 15 amino acids. Trimming removed 0 bases from V and 10 bases from J, with 15 bases in between. CDR3 protein: CASSYSTRGRGKLFF. The CDR3 DNA is TGTGCCAGCAGTTACTCGACCCGAGGCCGGGGAAAACTGTTTTTT.

The chain combines TRBV5-1 with TRBJ2-3, with D possibly being TRBD2 (7 bases). V was pared by 0 bases and J by 4 bases, with 12 bases between. CDR1 and CDR2 (germline): SGHRS, YFSETQ. The CDR3 is 15 amino acids. DNA of the CDR3: TGCGCCAGCAGCTTGGGGCTAGGGGGGGCAGATACGCAGTATTTT. Translating it yields CASSLGLGGADTQYF.

This clone was counted a few times. J is TRBJ2-3 and V is TRBV6-6; D perhaps matches TRBD2 (6 bases). This CDR3 has 15 residues. CDR1 is MNHNY and CDR2 is SVGAGI in the germline V gene (reference sequence). Trimming took off 7 bases at V and 2 bases at J, with 16 bases between the two ends. The CDR3: CASKPRGTYTDTQYF. Here the CDR3 DNA reads TGTGCCAGCAAGCCTCGGGGGACCTACACAGATACGCAGTATTTT.

The rearrangement links TRBV12-3 or TRBV12-4 to TRBJ1-2; TRBD1 matches at 9 bases. This CDR3 contains 13 residues. V dropped 5 bases and J dropped 5; count of bases not matched to a gene: 3. The CDR3 nucleotides are TGTGCCAGCAGTCGGACAGGGGCTTATGGCTACACCTTC. Its protein is CASSRTGAYGYTF.

The chain joins TRBV7-2 to TRBJ1-2; 7 nucleotides align to TRBD1. Germline V gene sequence: CDR1 SGHTA, CDR2 FQGNSA. The CDR3 runs 15 residues. V was clipped by 2 bases and J by 4 bases; unmatched bases: 7. CDR3 sequence: CASSLYADRAYGYTF. CDR3 in DNA: TGTGCCAGCAGCTTATATGCCGACAGGGCCTATGGCTACACCTTC.

DNA for the CDR3: TGTGCCAGCAGTCGAGACAGGTTAGGGAATTCACCCCTCCACTTT. It is translated as CASSRDRLGNSPLHF. The chain couples TRBV27 to TRBJ1-6; D is possibly TRBD1 (6 bases). Germline V gives CDR1 MNHEY, CDR2 SMNVEV (reference sequence). This CDR3 region has 15 residues. V shed 5 bases and J shed 7 bases, with 15 bases lying between them.

The J gene is TRBJ1-2, the V gene TRBV6-6; possible D gene TRBD1, 5 bases. Germline CDR1 is MNHNY and CDR2 is SVGAGI (reference sequence). V lost 8 bases and J lost 4, with 20 bases in between. CDR3 length equals 15 residues. The DNA for the CDR3 is TGTGCCAGCCACACCCCAGAGACAGTTGTCTATGGCTACACCTTC. It translates to CASHTPETVVYGYTF.

The V call is TRBV9, the J call TRBJ2-1, with TRBD2 matching over 9 bases. The CDR3 sequence is 14 residues long. Germline loops: CDR1 SGDLS, CDR2 YYNGEE. Losses at the gene ends were 4 bases for V and 8 bases for J; bases not matched to a gene: 7. CDR3 loop: CASSPPGLADEQFF. Here the CDR3 DNA reads TGTGCCAGCAGCCCACCGGGACTAGCCGATGAGCAGTTCTTC.

The J gene is TRBJ1-4, the V gene TRBV19; D remains unclear. Germline values: CDR1 LNHDA, CDR2 SQIVND (reference sequence). CDR3 length: 13 residues. V dropped 5 bases and J dropped 8 bases, with 12 bases sitting between them. The CDR3 loop is CASSWGGGEKLFF. The CDR3 DNA reads TGTGCCAGTAGTTGGGGAGGAGGCGAAAAACTGTTTTTT.

CDR3: CASTLRQGLKNEQFF. The CDR3, as DNA: TGTGCCAGCACCTTACGACAGGGACTCAAGAATGAGCAGTTCTTC. V usage is TRBV6-5 and J usage is TRBJ2-1; D is perhaps TRBD1 (7 bases). CDR1 is MNHEY, CDR2 SVGAGI, per germline. The CDR3 runs to 15 residues. Deletions cut 7 bases from V and 7 bases from J, with 20 bases between.

The V gene is TRBV5-1, the J gene TRBJ1-2, with 7 bases identical to TRBD1. CDR1 and CDR2 from the germline V gene are SGHRS and YFSETQ. Trimming took 4 bases from V and 6 from J; bases not matched to a gene: 6. This CDR3 comprises 13 residues. The CDR3 is CASSTDRADGYTF. The CDR3, as DNA: TGCGCCAGCAGCACTGACAGGGCCGATGGCTACACCTTC. The full variable domain, its missing parts supplied by reference TRBV5-1 and TRBJ1-2, is KAGVTQTPRYLIKTRGQQVTLSCSPISGHRSVSWYQQTPGQGLQFLFEYFSETQRNKGNFPGRFSGRQFSNSRSEMNVSTLELGDSALYLCASSTDRADGYTFGSGTRLTVV.

The gene calls are TRBV7-2 and TRBJ1-1; TRBD1 matches at 7 bases. The germline V gene encodes CDR1 SGHTA and CDR2 FQGNSA. The CDR3 runs 17 residues. The junction had 14 bases not matched to a gene; V was cut back by 6 bases and J by 1 base. CDR3 bases: TGTGCCAGCAGTTCTACTTACAGGGGATCCGCGAACACTGAAGCTTTCTTT. It specifies CASSSTYRGSANTEAFF.

This chain joins TRBV6-5 and TRBJ1-1, with D tentatively TRBD1 (5 bases). With 4 bases removed from V and 5 bases from J, the gap between germline ends came to 11 bases. Germline values: CDR1 MNHEY, CDR2 SVGAGI. This CDR3 contains 13 residues. As DNA, the CDR3 is TGTGCCAGCAGTTTCGGGACTGTTACTGAAGCTTTCTTT. Its translation: CASSFGTVTEAFF.

A few counts support this clone. The chain is built from TRBV14 and TRBJ2-5; 8 bases match TRBD1. J lost 1 base, V lost 1 base, and 5 bases had no gene match. The CDR3 totals 16 residues. Looked up from germline, CDR1 is SGHDN and CDR2 is FVKESK. CDR3 residues: CASSQGRDRTQETQYF. For the CDR3, the DNA is TGTGCCAGCAGCCAAGGACGGGACAGGACCCAAGAGACCCAGTACTTC.

The chain employs TRBV7-8 and TRBJ1-3; D is possibly TRBD1 (6 bases). Germline V gives CDR1 SGHVS, CDR2 FQNEAQ. V was cut by 8 bases and J by 4 bases, with 18 bases left in between. The CDR3 extends over 15 amino acids. The CDR3, as DNA: TGTGCCAGCGACCCCGGACAGAATACGGGAAACACCATATATTTT. Protein: CASDPGQNTGNTIYF.

The chain couples TRBV11-1 to TRBJ1-1, with 7 positions matching TRBD1. Looked up from germline, CDR1 is SGHAT and CDR2 is FQDESV (reference sequence). The CDR3 is 14 amino acids. The ends lost 1 base at V and 2 bases at J; junction bases unmatched: 1. CDR3 DNA: TGTGCCAGCAGCTTAGGACAGGGTAACACTGAAGCTTTCTTT. Translating it yields CASSLGQGNTEAFF.

This clone has just a few counts. The chain carries TRBV10-3 and TRBJ1-2, with TRBD1 as a possible D gene (5 bases). The V end was cut by 4 bases, the J end by 2 bases, with 14 bases between. The CDR3 loop spans 15 amino acids. The germline CDR1 and CDR2 sequences are ENHRY and SYGVKD. CDR3 bases: TGTGCCATCAGTGTAGGGGCAGGACCCAACTATGGCTACACCTTC. It encodes CAISVGAGPNYGYTF.

The chain combines TRBV7-9 with TRBJ1-1; no clear D gene. The germline V gene has CDR1 SEHNR and CDR2 FQNEAQ (reference sequence). This CDR3 region has 17 residues. V was trimmed by 0 bases and J by 6 bases, leaving 20 bases between them. The CDR3 region is CASSLARARAGLAEAFF. CDR3 DNA sequence: TGTGCCAGCAGCTTAGCGCGGGCTCGAGCGGGGTTGGCTGAAGCTTTCTTT. Looking up the rest from reference TRBV7-9 and TRBJ1-1 gives the full variable domain: DTGVSQNPRHKITKRGQNVTFRCDPISEHNRLYWYRQTLGQGPEFLTYFQNEAQLEKSRLLSDRFSAERPKGSFSTLEIQRTEQGDSAMYLCASSLARARAGLAEAFFGQGTRLTVV.

The gene calls are TRBV19 and TRBJ2-6, with D possibly being TRBD1 (6 bases). Germline V gene data show CDR1 as LNHDA and CDR2 as SQIVND (reference sequence). This CDR3 has 15 amino acids. V gave up 4 bases and J gave up 10 bases, with 17 bases separating them. The DNA for the CDR3 is TGTGCCAGTAGTACCCCAGGGGCTTTAGGTAACGTCCTGACTTTC. Residues: CASSTPGALGNVLTF.

The chain couples TRBV18 to TRBJ1-2; TRBD1 is a possible D gene (5 bases). Trimming took off 5 bases at V and 1 base at J, with 20 bases between the two ends. The CDR3 is 17 residues long. CDR1 and CDR2 (germline): KGHSH, LQKENI. DNA of the CDR3: TGTGCCAGCTCAATCCGGGAACCCCGGGGGTTTAACTATGGCTACACCTTC. Its translation is CASSIREPRGFNYGYTF.

The chain joins TRBV7-2 to TRBJ1-2; 9 bases are shared with TRBD1. V lost 5 bases to trimming and J lost 7 bases; unmatched junction nucleotides: 14. The germline gives CDR1 SGHTA, CDR2 FQGNSA. This CDR3 contains 16 residues. CDR3 region: CASSPGGTGGSGGYTF. The CDR3 coding sequence is TGTGCCAGCAGCCCGGGCGGTACAGGGGGCAGCGGTGGCTACACCTTC.